These 2 T cell receptor beta chains came from one sample sequenced in a study of blood T cell repertoires in COVID-19. Assay used: immunoSEQ multiplex PCR; TCRdb lists only in-frame clones, some missing. The data contain a few hundred thousand clones, about nine tenths of them singletons. Sequencing input: peripheral blood. The receptors were gathered from a person under 35 with COVID-19, enrolled during active disease.

This clone was counted between two and nine times. The gene calls are TRBV27 and TRBJ1-1; TRBD1 is a possible D gene (5 bases). Germline loops: CDR1 MNHEY, CDR2 SMNVEV (reference sequence). The CDR3 is 16 amino acids. Between the trimmed V and J ends, which lost 1 base and 2 bases, there was a span of 14 bases. CDR3 sequence (DNA): TGTGCCAGCAGTTTATACCCCGGGGGAATCAACACTGAAGCTTTCTTT. Translating it yields CASSLYPGGINTEAFF.

The chain combines TRBV29-1 with TRBJ2-5; D ambiguous. The J call is uncertain, as TRBJ2-7 better fits the DNA end. Germline V gene sequence: CDR1 SQVTM, CDR2 ANQGSEA. The length of the CDR3 is 11 residues. Here the CDR3 DNA reads TGCAGCGGAGCAGACTCCGCCGAGCAGTACTTC. Protein product: CSGADSAEQYF.